The 32 T cell receptor beta chains given below trace back to one sample, sequenced in a study of blood T cell repertoires in COVID-19. The table came from immunoSEQ multiplex PCR; TCRdb's copy has only in-frame clones and leaves some out. The data hold 250,000 to 350,000 clones, with approximately 87% observed a single time. Sample: peripheral blood. These TCRs come from a woman in her 50s who had recovered from COVID-19.

This clone was counted only a few times. CDR3 sequence (DNA): TGTGCCAGCAGCTTAGCGGGGAGCTCCTACGAGCAGTACTTC. It yields the protein CASSLAGSSYEQYF. The chain is built from TRBV7-2 and TRBJ2-7; a possible D gene is TRBD2 (5 bases). The CDR3 extends over 14 amino acids. Germline CDR1 is SGHTA and CDR2 is FQGNSA. Deletions cut 0 bases from V and 0 bases from J, with 6 bases between.

The chain links TRBV5-1 to TRBJ2-2, with D possibly TRBD2 on 6 matching bases. This CDR3 is built from 16 residues. V gave up 0 bases and J gave up 2 bases, with 11 bases separating them. Germline CDR1 is SGHRS and CDR2 is YFSETQ. Here the CDR3 reads CASSLDGSINTGELFF. CDR3 in DNA: TGCGCCAGCAGCTTGGACGGGAGCATCAACACCGGGGAGCTGTTTTTT.

The chain couples TRBV28 to TRBJ2-2; D uncertain. V lost 7 bases and J lost 0, with 15 bases in between. Germline CDR1 reads MDHEN; CDR2 reads SYDVKM. The CDR3 contains 16 residues. The CDR3 nucleotides are TGTGCCAGCAAGTGGCGGCCAAGCGCGAACACCGGGGAGCTGTTTTTT. Residues: CASKWRPSANTGELFF.

The CDR3 bases are TGTGCCAGCACCTCCCGTGGGGGGGAGCCTAGGGAGCAGTACTTC. Its protein is CASTSRGGEPREQYF. V is TRBV28 and J is TRBJ2-7; 7 bases match TRBD2. CDR1 MDHEN and CDR2 SYDVKM come from the germline V gene. This CDR3 spans 15 amino acids. V was pared by 7 bases and J by 7 bases, with 16 bases of the junction left unmatched.

The chain links TRBV5-1 to TRBJ2-7; a possible D gene is TRBD1 (5 bases). This CDR3 region has 14 residues. Per germline, CDR1 SGHRS and CDR2 YFSETQ. V was clipped by 2 bases and J by 3 bases, with 12 bases between them. This CDR3 is CASSFADNYYEQYF. CDR3 sequence (DNA): TGCGCCAGCAGCTTTGCGGACAATTACTACGAGCAGTACTTC.

This chain uses TRBV30 with TRBJ1-5, with 7 bases identical to TRBD1. This CDR3 is 16 amino acids long. Looked up from germline, CDR1 is GTSNPN and CDR2 is SVGIG (reference sequence). Losses at the gene ends were 3 bases for V and 3 bases for J; bases not matched to a gene: 11. CDR3 bases: TGTGCCTGGAGGCCACAGGGGCTGGGGCACAATCAGCCCCAGCATTTT. Its translation: CAWRPQGLGHNQPQHF. Full variable domain (outside the CDR3, taken from reference TRBV30 and TRBJ1-5): SQTIHQWPATLVQPVGSPLSLECTVEGTSNPNLYWYRQAAGRGLQLLFYSVGIGQISSEVPQNLSASRPQDRQFILSSKKLLLSDSGFYLCAWRPQGLGHNQPQHFGDGTRLSIL.

V is TRBV28 and J is TRBJ1-1, with TRBD1 matching over 7 bases. Germline-derived CDR1 and CDR2 are MDHEN and SYDVKM. V dropped 8 bases and J dropped 2; count of bases not matched to a gene: 8. This CDR3 has 14 amino acids. The CDR3 DNA is TGTGCCAGCCTGTCCGGGACAGTTAACACTGAAGCTTTCTTT. It codes for CASLSGTVNTEAFF.

The chain employs TRBV19 and TRBJ1-1; 8 bases align to TRBD1. V lost 7 bases to trimming and J lost 4 bases; unmatched junction nucleotides: 5. This CDR3 is built from 13 residues. Germline-derived CDR1 and CDR2 are LNHDA and SQIVND (reference sequence). The CDR3 region has the DNA TGTGCCAGTATCGCCAGGGGGCCCACTGAAGCTTTCTTT. Encoded protein: CASIARGPTEAFF. The whole variable domain, remainder taken from reference TRBV19 and TRBJ1-1, is DGGITQSPKYLFRKEGQNVTLSCEQNLNHDAMYWYRQDPGQGLRLIYYSQIVNDFQKGDIAEGYSVSREKKESFPLTVTSAQKNPTAFYLCASIARGPTEAFFGQGTRLTVV.

The chain couples TRBV4-3 to TRBJ2-5; D possibly corresponds to TRBD2 (6 bases). V was trimmed by 3 bases and J by 4 bases, leaving 9 bases between them. CDR3 length: 13 residues. Germline V gene sequence: CDR1 LGHNA, CDR2 YSLEER. CDR3 in amino acids: CASSHGGPETQYF. DNA for the CDR3: TGCGCCAGCAGCCACGGAGGGCCAGAGACCCAGTACTTC.

The chain recombines TRBV12-3 or TRBV12-4 with TRBJ1-1; TRBD1 matches 7 bases. This CDR3 spans 13 amino acids. V gave up 6 bases and J gave up 1 base; unmatched junction bases: 2. DNA of the CDR3: TGTGCCAGCAGCGGGACAGCGAACACTGAAGCTTTCTTT. It specifies CASSGTANTEAFF.

As for this clone: The germline gene is not matched at one end of the junction; a read error may be the cause. CDR3 coding DNA: TGTGCCAGCAGCCAAGACTTCACTAGCGCGCGCTCATTC. This translates into CASSQDFTSARSF. The V call is TRBV3-1 (or the pseudogene TRBV3-2), the J call TRBJ2-7; TRBD2 aligns across 7 bases. The germline CDR1 and CDR2 sequences are LGHDT and YNNKEL (reference sequence). The CDR3 length is 13 residues.

Here the CDR3 reads CASSQTGAAGYTF. CDR3 DNA: TGTGCCAGCAGCCAAACAGGGGCGGCTGGCTACACCTTC. The V call is TRBV7-2, the J call TRBJ1-2; 7 bases map to TRBD1. Germline V lookup: CDR1 SGHTA, CDR2 FQGNSA. The CDR3 has 13 amino acids. After removal of 5 bases from V and 7 bases from J, the junction contained 7 bases not matched to a gene.

V usage is TRBV27 and J usage is TRBJ2-7, with 10 bases identical to TRBD1. CDR3 length equals 14 residues. Germline V gives CDR1 MNHEY, CDR2 SMNVEV (reference sequence). The J segment lost 8 bases and the V segment lost 6 bases, leaving 10 bases of the junction unmatched. The CDR3 DNA sequence: TGTGCCAGCAGCACCGGGACAGGGGTTAGTAAGCAGTACTTC. Its protein product is CASSTGTGVSKQYF.

The rearrangement uses TRBV28 and TRBJ2-1; TRBD2 might be the D (6 bases). The V gene's germline CDR1 is MDHEN and CDR2 SYDVKM. V was pared by 9 bases and J by 9 bases, with 15 bases between. The length of the CDR3 is 12 residues. In nucleotides, the CDR3 is TGTGCCAGTGTGGGGGAGGTTTTTGAGCAGTTCTTC. It translates to CASVGEVFEQFF.

This chain connects TRBV3-1 (or the pseudogene TRBV3-2) to TRBJ2-1; possible D gene TRBD2, 7 bases. CDR1 and CDR2 (germline): LGHDT, YNNKEL (reference sequence). This CDR3 is built from 16 residues. The germline V and J ends were trimmed by 0 bases and 5 bases, with 14 bases remaining between them. The DNA of the CDR3 is TGTGCCAGCAGCCAAGATGATGGGGGGGGCAACAATGAGCAGTTCTTC. It codes for CASSQDDGGGNNEQFF.

This clone has only one observation. The rearrangement joins TRBV29-1 to TRBJ1-4, with 7 bases that match TRBD1. CDR3 length: 17 residues. CDR1 SQVTM and CDR2 ANQGSEA come from the germline V gene. Losses at the gene ends were 1 base for V and 7 bases for J; bases not matched to a gene: 15. The CDR3 sequence: CSVEAYDTGTESEKLFF. DNA of the CDR3: TGCAGCGTTGAAGCTTACGACACCGGGACAGAGTCTGAAAAACTGTTTTTT.

The V call is TRBV27, the J call TRBJ1-5, with 10 positions matching TRBD1. The CDR3 sequence is 17 residues long. V lost 6 bases and J lost 2; bases outside the gene matches: 10. Looked up from germline, CDR1 is MNHEY and CDR2 is SMNVEV (reference sequence). CDR3 residues: CASRPRTGGYGNQPQHF. DNA of the CDR3: TGTGCCAGCAGGCCAAGGACAGGGGGATATGGCAATCAGCCCCAGCATTTT.

The chain is built from TRBV5-8 and TRBJ1-5, with D possibly being TRBD1 (6 bases). Per the germline V gene, CDR1 is SGHTS and CDR2 is YDEGEE. V shed 6 bases and J shed 4 bases, with 20 bases lying between them. This CDR3 spans 16 amino acids. CDR3 residues: CASIRRGPRGNQPQHF. CDR3 nucleotide sequence: TGTGCCAGCATCCGGCGGGGGCCGCGCGGTAATCAGCCCCAGCATTTT. Based on the CDR3 plus reference TRBV5-8 and TRBJ1-5, the full variable domain is EAGVTQSPTHLIKTRGQQATLRCSPISGHTSVYWYQQALGLGLQFLLWYDEGEERNRGNFPPRFSGRQFPNYSSELNVNALELEDSALYLCASIRRGPRGNQPQHFGDGTRLSIL.

V and J are TRBV2 and TRBJ1-1; TRBD1 is a possible D gene (6 bases). Germline assignment: CDR1 SNHLY and CDR2 FYNNEI. V shed 1 base and J shed 0 bases, with 12 bases lying between them. The CDR3 covers 16 residues. DNA for the CDR3: TGTGCCAGCAGTGAAGGCACCGGGACAATGAACACTGAAGCTTTCTTT. It specifies CASSEGTGTMNTEAFF.

The chain employs TRBV28 and TRBJ2-7; TRBD2 matches 9 bases. There are 19 residues in the CDR3. CDR1 and CDR2 from the germline V gene are MDHEN and SYDVKM. V lost 3 bases and J lost 0; bases outside the gene matches: 15. CDR3 in amino acids: CASSLLLAGHKRSSYEQYF. CDR3 nucleotide sequence: TGTGCCAGCAGTTTGTTACTAGCGGGTCACAAAAGGAGCTCCTACGAGCAGTACTTC.

The chain uses TRBV12-3 or TRBV12-4 and TRBJ2-7; tentative D call: TRBD1 (5 bases). This CDR3 has 12 residues. V lost 5 bases, J lost 3 bases, and 8 bases lay in between. CDR3 protein: CASSKTGYEQYF. The CDR3 DNA reads TGTGCCAGCAGTAAAACAGGCTACGAGCAGTACTTC.

The genes are TRBV3-1 (or the pseudogene TRBV3-2) and TRBJ2-3, with TRBD2 identical over 12 bases. The junction had 7 bases not matched to a gene; V was cut back by 6 bases and J by 0 bases. The germline gives CDR1 LGHDT, CDR2 YNNKEL (reference sequence). This CDR3 has 17 amino acids. The CDR3 DNA reads TGTGCCAGCAGTACCGGACTAGCGGGACTGAGCACAGATACGCAGTATTTT. Translation gives CASSTGLAGLSTDTQYF.

This sequence joins TRBV19 and TRBJ2-1; the match to TRBD2 covers 8 bases. CDR1 and CDR2 (germline): LNHDA, SQIVND (reference sequence). Trimming at V came to 3 bases and at J to 2 bases, leaving 9 bases not matched to a gene. The CDR3 length is 17 residues. As DNA, the CDR3 is TGTGCCAGTAGTATGGCCTTCGGGGGGGGCGCCTACAATGAGCAGTTCTTC. Translation gives CASSMAFGGGAYNEQFF.

The rearrangement joins TRBV7-2 to TRBJ1-2, with no clear D. This CDR3 has 13 residues. Germline V gene sequence: CDR1 SGHTA, CDR2 FQGNSA. V gave up 4 bases and J gave up 7 bases, with 13 bases separating them. CDR3 in amino acids: CASSSIVEGGYTF. The CDR3 nucleotides read TGTGCCAGCAGCTCGATTGTTGAGGGTGGCTACACCTTC.

This clone was picked up one time. This sequence joins TRBV14 and TRBJ2-5, with 9 bases lining up with TRBD2. V lost 6 bases to trimming and J lost 3 bases; unmatched junction nucleotides: 2. The CDR3 covers 13 residues. CDR1 is SGHDN, CDR2 FVKESK, per germline. The DNA for the CDR3 is TGTGCCAGCAGGCCTAGCGGGAAAGAGACCCAGTACTTC. This encodes CASRPSGKETQYF.

The chain combines TRBV11-3 with TRBJ2-5; 8 bases map to TRBD2. This CDR3 has 14 amino acids. J was trimmed by 1 base and V by 5 bases; bases with no gene match: 3. Germline-derived CDR1 and CDR2 are SGHNT and YENEEA. This CDR3 is CASSARGGQETQYF. CDR3 in DNA: TGTGCCAGCAGCGCTCGGGGGGGCCAAGAGACCCAGTACTTC.

This chain connects TRBV9 to TRBJ2-1, with a weak D call TRBD1 (5 bases). The CDR3 is 13 amino acids. The germline V gene has CDR1 SGDLS and CDR2 YYNGEE. V was cut by 1 base and J by 9 bases, with 11 bases left in between. The CDR3 here is CASSVLGQGEQFF. In nucleotides, the CDR3 is TGTGCCAGCAGCGTACTGGGGCAGGGTGAGCAGTTCTTC.

This chain connects TRBV19 to TRBJ2-7; a weak D match, TRBD1 (6 bases). Trimming shortened V by 2 bases and J by 4 bases, and 12 bases separated the two germline ends. Germline lookup yields CDR1 LNHDA and CDR2 SQIVND (reference sequence). The CDR3 contains 14 residues. The chain's CDR3 is CASSITGTPYEQYF. The CDR3, as DNA: TGTGCCAGTAGTATAACCGGGACACCATACGAGCAGTACTTC.

This chain connects TRBV11-2 to TRBJ2-3; perhaps TRBD2 as D (6 bases). Germline V gives CDR1 SGHAT, CDR2 FQNNGV. The ends were cut back, 1 base at V and 0 bases at J, with 17 bases in the middle. CDR3 length equals 18 residues. The CDR3 sequence is CASSLARLVRPSTDTQYF. In DNA, the CDR3 is TGTGCCAGCAGCTTAGCCCGACTAGTTCGCCCTAGCACAGATACGCAGTATTTT.

The chain couples TRBV19 to TRBJ1-5; D possibly corresponds to TRBD1 (5 bases). CDR1 LNHDA and CDR2 SQIVND come from the germline V gene (reference sequence). Trimming took off 0 bases at V and 7 bases at J, with 7 bases between the two ends. This CDR3 contains 13 residues. CDR3 in DNA: TGTGCCAGTAGTATAGACGGACAACAGCCCCAGCATTTT. Translated, it gives CASSIDGQQPQHF.

V usage is TRBV3-1 (or the pseudogene TRBV3-2) and J usage is TRBJ2-1; D is uncertain. Germline-derived CDR1 and CDR2 are LGHDT and YNNKEL (reference sequence). This CDR3 comprises 13 residues. V lost 4 bases to trimming and J lost 0 bases, with 4 bases between them. This CDR3 is CASSPVSYNEQFF. CDR3 bases: TGTGCCAGCAGCCCTGTCTCCTACAATGAGCAGTTCTTC.

The rearrangement joins TRBV6-5 to TRBJ2-7, with TRBD1 matching 7 bases. Germline CDR1 reads MNHEY; CDR2 reads SVGAGI. The CDR3 consists of 14 residues. V lost 6 bases, J lost 3 bases, and 8 bases stayed unmatched. CDR3 in DNA: TGTGCCAGCAGGGGAACGCAGGGGGTCTACGAGCAGTACTTC. Its translation is CASRGTQGVYEQYF.